This entry features one TCR beta chain sequence. This entry comes from a study of blood T cell repertoires in COVID-19. All enrollees were roughly 18 to 100 years old and from 20 to 25 US areas. There are 16 residues in the CDR3. Germline V gives CDR1 SGHRS, CDR2 YFSETQ. V was cut by 5 bases and J by 0 bases, with 17 bases left in between. Sequencing was performed with immunoSEQ multiplex PCR; in TCRdb, only in-frame clones are kept and a portion is missing. This sample yields approximately 200,000 clones, of which approximately 90% are seen a single time; 3.5% belongs to the top ten. The sequenced material came from PBMCs or T cells enriched from blood (not recorded which). The clonotype was recovered from a woman aged 18-29 years in a cohort exposed to, infected with or recovered from COVID-19 (not recorded which). V and J are TRBV5-1 and TRBJ1-1; maybe TRBD1 (5 bases). As DNA, the CDR3 is TGCGCCAGCAGGGCAGCGGCGCGGGGCCTGAACACTGAAGCTTTCTTT. Residues: CASRAAARGLNTEAFF.